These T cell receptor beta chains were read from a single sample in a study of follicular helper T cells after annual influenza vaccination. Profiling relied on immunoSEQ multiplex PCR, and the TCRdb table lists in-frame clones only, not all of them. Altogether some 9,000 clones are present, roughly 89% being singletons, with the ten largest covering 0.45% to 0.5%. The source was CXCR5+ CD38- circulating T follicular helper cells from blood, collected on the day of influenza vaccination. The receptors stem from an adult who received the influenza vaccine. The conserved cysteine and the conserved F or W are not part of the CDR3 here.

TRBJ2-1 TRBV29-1 SGEGGSSYNEQF
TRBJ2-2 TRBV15 ATSRRAMNTGELF
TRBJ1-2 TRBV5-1 ASSLVGGPISDGYT
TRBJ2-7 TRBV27 ASSPDTTSSYEQY
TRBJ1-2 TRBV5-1 ASSLDDRGYGYT
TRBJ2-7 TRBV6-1 ASSRSGLAGTEQY
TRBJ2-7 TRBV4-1 ASSQEGGDFNYEQY
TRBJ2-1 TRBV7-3 ASSLTPGPLNEQF
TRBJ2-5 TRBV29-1 SVPGLQWYQETQY
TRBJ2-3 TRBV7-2 ASSVPGTTDTQY
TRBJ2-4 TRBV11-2 ASSFGAKNIQY
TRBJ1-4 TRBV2 ASWLPDATNEKLF
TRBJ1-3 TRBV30 AWTSTPGQGSGNTIY